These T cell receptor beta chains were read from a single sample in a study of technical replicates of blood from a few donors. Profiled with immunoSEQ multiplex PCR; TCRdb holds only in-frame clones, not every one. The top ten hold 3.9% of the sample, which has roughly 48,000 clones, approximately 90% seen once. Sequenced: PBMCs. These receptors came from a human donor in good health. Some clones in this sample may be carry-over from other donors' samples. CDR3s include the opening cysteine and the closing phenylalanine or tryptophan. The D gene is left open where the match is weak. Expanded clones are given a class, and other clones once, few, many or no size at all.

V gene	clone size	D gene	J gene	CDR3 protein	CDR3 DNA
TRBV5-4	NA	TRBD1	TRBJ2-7	CASSLGQGATYEQYF	TGTGCCAGCAGCTTGGGACAGGGGGCCACCTACGAGCAGTACTTC
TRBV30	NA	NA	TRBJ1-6	CAWRQGYNSPLHF	TGTGCCTGGCGCCAGGGATATAATTCACCCCTCCACTTT
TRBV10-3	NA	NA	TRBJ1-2	CAAGQGLIGYTF	TGTGCCGCTGGGCAGGGTCTAATTGGCTACACCTTC
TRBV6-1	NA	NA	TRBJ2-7	CASSVRDWSYEQYF	TGTGCCAGCAGTGTCCGGGACTGGTCCTACGAGCAGTACTTC
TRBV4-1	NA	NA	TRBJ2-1	CASSQESYGYNEQFF	TGCGCCAGCAGCCAAGAGTCCTACGGGTACAATGAGCAGTTCTTC
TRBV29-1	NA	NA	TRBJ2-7	CSVAITEQYF	TGCAGCGTTGCTATTACCGAGCAGTACTTC
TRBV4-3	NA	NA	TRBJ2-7	CASSQDMSEQYF	TGCGCCAGCAGCCAAGATATGAGCGAGCAGTACTTC
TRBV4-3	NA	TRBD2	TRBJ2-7	CASSQDWRGGLHEQYF	TGCGCCAGCAGCCAAGATTGGCGGGGGGGCCTCCACGAGCAGTACTTC
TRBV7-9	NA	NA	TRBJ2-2	CASSHLQGTNTGELFF	TGTGCCAGCTCCCATTTGCAGGGGACGAACACCGGGGAGCTGTTTTTT
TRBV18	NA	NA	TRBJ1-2	CASSPERDYGYTF	TGTGCCAGCTCACCAGAGAGGGACTATGGCTACACCTTC
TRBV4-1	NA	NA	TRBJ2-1	CASRGGGDYNEQFF	TGCGCCAGCAGGGGTGGTGGAGATTACAATGAGCAGTTCTTC
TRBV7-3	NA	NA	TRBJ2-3	CASSLNTAGTQYF	TGTGCCAGCAGCTTAAATACTGCAGGTACGCAGTATTTT
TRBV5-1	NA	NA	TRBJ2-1	CASSLNPGGNEQFF	TGCGCCAGCAGCTTGAACCCCGGGGGCAATGAGCAGTTCTTC
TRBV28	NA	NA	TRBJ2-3	CASRAIGEASTDTQYF	TGTGCCAGCAGAGCTATAGGGGAGGCTAGCACAGATACGCAGTATTTT
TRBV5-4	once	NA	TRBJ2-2	CASNLNTNTGELFF	TGTGCCAGCAACCTAAATACGAACACCGGGGAGCTGTTTTTT
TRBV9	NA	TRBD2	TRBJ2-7	CASSGPVGGRANPSNEQYF	TGTGCCAGCAGCGGTCCGGTCGGCGGGAGGGCGAATCCGAGTAACGAGCAGTACTTC
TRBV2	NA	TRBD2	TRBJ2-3	CASSGWELLAGAGDTQYF	TGTGCCAGCAGTGGATGGGAGTTACTAGCGGGGGCCGGGGATACGCAGTATTTT
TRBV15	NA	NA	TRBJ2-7	CATKASYRTYEQYF	TGTGCCACCAAAGCCTCTTACAGAACCTACGAGCAGTACTTC
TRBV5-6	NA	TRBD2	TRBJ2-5	CASSSGVAGPETQYF	TGTGCCAGCAGCTCGGGGGTAGCGGGCCCGGAGACCCAGTACTTC
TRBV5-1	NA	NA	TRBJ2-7	CASSTWGGSDEQYF	TGCGCCAGCAGCACCTGGGGCGGCTCCGACGAGCAGTACTTC
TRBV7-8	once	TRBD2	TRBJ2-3	CASSKAGGLSTDTQYF	TGTGCCAGCAGCAAAGCGGGGGGGTTAAGCACAGATACGCAGTATTTT
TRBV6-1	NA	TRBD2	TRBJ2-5	CASSEGLAGGQETQYF	TGTGCCAGCAGCGAAGGACTAGCGGGGGGACAAGAGACCCAGTACTTC
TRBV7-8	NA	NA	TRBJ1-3	CASSLEGGPGNTIYF	TGTGCCAGCAGCTTAGAGGGCGGGCCTGGAAACACCATATATTTT
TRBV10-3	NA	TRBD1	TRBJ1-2	CAISDSDRGASSYGYTF	TGTGCCATCAGTGACTCGGACAGGGGGGCTTCTAGCTATGGCTACACCTTC
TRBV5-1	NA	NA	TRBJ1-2	CASSSRDPYGYTF	TGCGCCAGCAGCTCGAGGGATCCCTATGGCTACACCTTC
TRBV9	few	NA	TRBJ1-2	CASSGNRDTLRYGYTF	TGTGCCAGCAGCGGTAACCGGGACACCCTTCGGTATGGCTACACCTTC
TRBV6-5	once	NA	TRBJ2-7	CASSYSGASSPYEQYF	TGTGCCAGCAGTTACTCAGGAGCATCTTCCCCCTACGAGCAGTACTTC
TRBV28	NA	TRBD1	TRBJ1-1	CASSSPGQGSTEAFF	TGTGCCAGCAGTAGTCCGGGACAGGGGTCTACTGAAGCTTTCTTT
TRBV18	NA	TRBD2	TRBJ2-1	CASSLGLAGDYNEQFF	TGTGCCAGCTCGCTGGGACTAGCGGGAGACTACAATGAGCAGTTCTTC
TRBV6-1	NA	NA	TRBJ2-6	CASSGAIPGANVLTF	TGTGCCAGCAGTGGGGCCATACCTGGGGCCAACGTCCTGACTTTC
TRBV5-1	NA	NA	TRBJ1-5	CASSPGSFGNQPQHF	TGCGCCAGCAGCCCGGGGAGCTTTGGCAATCAGCCCCAGCATTTT
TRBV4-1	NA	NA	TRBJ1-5	CASSSGMLNQPQHF	TGCGCCAGCAGCTCGGGGATGCTCAATCAGCCCCAGCATTTT
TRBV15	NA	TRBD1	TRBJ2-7	CATSRPGQGSYEQYF	TGTGCCACCAGCAGACCGGGACAGGGAAGTTACGAGCAGTACTTC
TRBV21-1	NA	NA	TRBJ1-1	CASSRQGANTEAFF	TGTGCCAGCAGCCGACAGGGAGCGAACACTGAAGCTTTCTTT
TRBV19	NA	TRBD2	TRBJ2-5	CASSMSLAGSETQYF	TGTGCCAGTAGTATGAGCCTAGCGGGGTCCGAGACCCAGTACTTC
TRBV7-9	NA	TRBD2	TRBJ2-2	CASSLEGLVYGELFF	TGTGCCAGCAGCTTAGAAGGACTAGTGTACGGGGAGCTGTTTTTT
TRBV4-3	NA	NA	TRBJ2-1	CASSQLWQAQSSYNEQFF	TGCGCCAGCAGCCAACTGTGGCAAGCGCAGAGCTCCTACAATGAGCAGTTCTTC
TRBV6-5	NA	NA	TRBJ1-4	CASSDREKLFF	TGTGCCAGCAGTGACAGAGAAAAACTGTTTTTT
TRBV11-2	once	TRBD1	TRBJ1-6	CASSPRTGADSPLHF	TGTGCCAGCAGCCCCCGGACAGGGGCGGATTCACCCCTCCACTTT
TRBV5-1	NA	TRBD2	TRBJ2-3	CASTFGYSGGAADTQYF	TGCGCCAGCACCTTTGGATATAGCGGGGGGGCCGCAGATACGCAGTATTTT
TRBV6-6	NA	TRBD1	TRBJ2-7	CASRDGTGGRYEQYF	TGTGCCAGCAGGGACGGGACAGGGGGCCGATACGAGCAGTACTTC
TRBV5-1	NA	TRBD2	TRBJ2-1	CASSPPGGENNEQFF	TGCGCCAGCAGCCCACCGGGGGGGGAAAACAATGAGCAGTTCTTC
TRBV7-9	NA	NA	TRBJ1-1	CASSAGTWGTEAFF	TGTGCCAGCAGCGCTGGGACATGGGGCACTGAAGCTTTCTTT
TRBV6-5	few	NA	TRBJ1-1	CASRERNTEAFF	TGTGCCAGCAGGGAGCGGAACACTGAAGCTTTCTTT
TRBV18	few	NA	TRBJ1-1	CASSPQGGTEAFF	TGTGCCAGCTCACCCCAGGGCGGCACTGAAGCTTTCTTT
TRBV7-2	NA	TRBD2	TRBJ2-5	CASSLERTSGSGQYF	TGTGCCAGCAGCTTAGAGAGGACTAGCGGGAGCGGCCAGTACTTC
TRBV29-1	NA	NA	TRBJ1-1	CSVSSNTEAFF	TGCAGCGTTTCCTCTAATACTGAAGCTTTCTTT
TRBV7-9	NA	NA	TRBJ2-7	CASSSGLNYEQYF	TGTGCCAGCAGCTCGGGACTCAACTACGAGCAGTACTTC
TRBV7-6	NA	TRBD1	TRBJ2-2	CASSFGQGTGELFF	TGTGCCAGCAGCTTTGGACAGGGCACCGGGGAGCTGTTTTTT
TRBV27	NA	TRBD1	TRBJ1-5	CASRTHRGGNQPQHF	TGTGCCAGCAGAACCCACAGGGGTGGGAATCAGCCCCAGCATTTT
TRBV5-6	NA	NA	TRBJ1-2	CASSLVSTPGNGYTF	TGTGCCAGCAGCTTGGTGTCGACTCCGGGTAATGGCTACACCTTC